The 16 T cell receptor beta chains given below trace back to one sample, sequenced in a study of T cell responses to AZD1222 COVID-19 vaccine. Using immunoSEQ multiplex PCR, the repertoire was profiled, and TCRdb retains in-frame clones only, with some absent. The table shows some 280,000 clones, with approximately 94% occurring only once. This material consisted of peripheral blood, taken 28 days after the second AZD1222 dose. All receptors derive from an adult who received the AZD1222 COVID-19 vaccine.

The genes are TRBV5-4 and TRBJ1-3, with D perhaps matching TRBD1 (5 bases). Germline CDR1 and CDR2: SGHNT and YYREEE (reference sequence). This CDR3 has 14 residues. The V end lost 4 bases, the J end lost 3 bases, and 11 bases lay between the germline ends. CDR3 residues: CASSPGGIGNTIYF. CDR3 in DNA: TGTGCCAGCAGCCCTGGGGGGATTGGAAACACCATATATTTT.

The chain employs TRBV7-2 and TRBJ2-6; D possibly corresponds to TRBD1 (5 bases). V was trimmed by 4 bases and J by 2 bases, leaving 18 bases between them. The CDR3 sequence is 18 residues long. Germline-derived CDR1 and CDR2 are SGHTA and FQGNSA. CDR3 in amino acids: CASSSGPGPLPGANVLTF. The CDR3 DNA reads TGTGCCAGCAGCTCCGGGCCAGGGCCCCTCCCTGGGGCCAACGTCCTGACTTTC.

As for this clone: One junction end disagrees with the germline gene, perhaps due to a read error. This chain links TRBV6-5 with TRBJ1-2, with 10 bases fitting TRBD1. This CDR3 is built from 14 residues. Germline V gene sequence: CDR1 MNHEY, CDR2 SVGAGI. The CDR3 loop is CASRPGQGNFGYTF. The CDR3 region has the DNA TGTGCCAGCAGACCGGGACAGGGGAACTTTGGCTACACCTTC.

The rearrangement joins TRBV2 to TRBJ1-2; possibly TRBD1 for D (6 bases). Per the germline V gene, CDR1 is SNHLY and CDR2 is FYNNEI. V lost 4 bases to trimming and J lost 8 bases, with 20 bases between them. The CDR3 spans 15 residues. In DNA, the CDR3 is TGTGCCAGCAGTGTCATGGTGGGGGGCGGTTCAGGCTACACCTTC. It encodes CASSVMVGGGSGYTF.

DNA of the CDR3: TGTGCCAGCAGCTTGGTGGACAGGAGCTCGACGGAGCAGTACTTC. Translated, it gives CASSLVDRSSTEQYF. V is TRBV5-6 and J is TRBJ2-7; 7 positions agree with TRBD1. CDR3 length: 15 amino acids. Germline values: CDR1 SGHDT, CDR2 YYEEEE. After removal of 0 bases from V and 7 bases from J, the junction contained 10 bases not matched to a gene. Full variable domain (outside the CDR3, taken from reference TRBV5-6 and TRBJ2-7): DAGVTQSPTHLIKTRGQQVTLRCSPKSGHDTVSWYQQALGQGPQFIFQYYEEEERQRGNFPDRFSGHQFPNYSSELNVNALLLGDSALYLCASSLVDRSSTEQYFGPGTRLTVT.

This clone has just one count. The gene calls are TRBV2 and TRBJ1-2; TRBD1 aligns across 12 bases. J was trimmed by 6 bases and V by 10 bases; bases with no gene match: 6. Germline CDR1 and CDR2: SNHLY and FYNNEI. The CDR3 has 13 amino acids. In DNA, the CDR3 is TGTGCCACATCCGGGACAGGGGGCGATGGCTACACCTTC. This sequence encodes CATSGTGGDGYTF.

V and J are TRBV4-1 and TRBJ1-2; D not certain. Germline CDR1 is MGHRA and CDR2 is YSYEKL. The CDR3 extends over 13 amino acids. V lost 3 bases and J lost 1, with 6 bases in between. The CDR3 coding sequence is TGCGCCAGCAGCCAGTCCCATAACTATGGCTACACCTTC. Amino acid sequence: CASSQSHNYGYTF.

The J gene is TRBJ2-2, the V gene TRBV7-3; D might be TRBD1 (6 bases). CDR1 and CDR2 from the germline V gene are SGHTA and FQGTGA. The CDR3 sequence is 16 residues long. V lost 1 base, J lost 6 bases, and 15 bases lay in between. The CDR3 DNA reads as TGTGCCAGCAGCTTAAGACCGTTAACAGGGCCCGGGGAGCTGTTTTTT. Protein product: CASSLRPLTGPGELFF.

The J gene is TRBJ1-5, the V gene TRBV10-3; perhaps TRBD1 as D (6 bases). The V gene's germline CDR1 is ENHRY and CDR2 SYGVKD. Trimming took off 2 bases at V and 7 bases at J, with 12 bases between the two ends. The CDR3 is 14 residues long. In nucleotides, the CDR3 is TGTGCCATCAGTGAGGCCAGGGACAAGCAGCCCCAGCATTTT. Encoded protein: CAISEARDKQPQHF.

The V call is TRBV6-2 or TRBV6-3, the J call TRBJ1-1, with D possibly matching TRBD1 (6 bases). The germline gives CDR1 MNHEY, CDR2 SVGEGT. Trimming stripped 2 bases from V and 0 bases from J, with 13 bases between. CDR3 length: 16 residues. The DNA for the CDR3 is TGTGCCAGCAGTTACGCGGGGACAAGGGTGAACACTGAAGCTTTCTTT. It specifies CASSYAGTRVNTEAFF.

The CDR3: CASSLFGQGLVNTEAFF. CDR3 sequence (DNA): TGTGCCAGCAGTTTGTTCGGACAGGGCCTAGTGAACACTGAAGCTTTCTTT. J is TRBJ1-1 and V is TRBV28; 8 positions match TRBD1. CDR1 is MDHEN, CDR2 SYDVKM, per germline. The CDR3 loop spans 17 amino acids. J gave up 0 bases and V 3 bases, and 9 bases lay outside the gene matches. The full variable domain, in which reference TRBV28 and TRBJ1-1 provide the parts outside the CDR3, is DVKVTQSSRYLVKRTGEKVFLECVQDMDHENMFWYRQDPGLGLRLIYFSYDVKMKEKGDIPEGYSVSREKKERFSLILESASTNQTSMYLCASSLFGQGLVNTEAFFGQGTRLTVV.

This chain connects TRBV29-1 to TRBJ2-5, with D unclear. The CDR3 runs 11 residues. The V end lost 5 bases, the J end lost 9 bases, and 13 bases lay between the germline ends. Per the germline V gene, CDR1 is SQVTM and CDR2 is ANQGSEA. DNA of the CDR3: TGCAGCGTTACAAAAACGGTGGCCCAGTACTTC. Translation gives CSVTKTVAQYF. The variable domain in full, with the rest retrieved from reference TRBV29-1 and TRBJ2-5, is SAVISQKPSRDICQRGTSLTIQCQVDSQVTMMFWYRQQPGQSLTLIATANQGSEATYESGFVIDKFPISRPNLTFSTLTVSNMSPEDSSIYLCSVTKTVAQYFGPGTRLLVL.

This chain uses TRBV7-2 with TRBJ2-1; D might be TRBD2 (5 bases). Germline-derived CDR1 and CDR2 are SGHTA and FQGNSA. The V end lost 5 bases, the J end lost 12 bases, and 17 bases lay between the germline ends. The CDR3 consists of 13 residues. The CDR3 here is CASSPDQIGGQFF. The CDR3 DNA reads as TGTGCCAGCAGCCCTGACCAAATCGGAGGGCAGTTCTTC.

The V gene is TRBV5-1, the J gene TRBJ2-5; D is perhaps TRBD1 or TRBD2 (5 bases each). The CDR3 runs 14 residues. V was cut by 3 bases and J by 2 bases, with 11 bases left in between. The germline V gene has CDR1 SGHRS and CDR2 YFSETQ. CDR3 residues: CASSSPGPQETQYF. The CDR3 coding sequence is TGCGCCAGCAGCTCCCCGGGGCCTCAAGAGACCCAGTACTTC.

This chain links TRBV12-3 or TRBV12-4 with TRBJ2-3, with D possibly being TRBD1 (5 bases). V lost 7 bases and J 1 base, leaving 9 bases between the germline ends. CDR3 length: 13 residues. Written as DNA, the CDR3 is TGTGCCAGCAAGGGCAGGGGCACAGATACGCAGTATTTT. Its translation is CASKGRGTDTQYF.

The V gene is TRBV29-1, the J gene TRBJ1-2; 9 nucleotides line up with TRBD1. The junction had 6 bases not matched to a gene; V was cut back by 6 bases and J by 1 base. The CDR3 is 14 amino acids. The V gene's germline CDR1 is SQVTM and CDR2 ANQGSEA. The CDR3 sequence is CSVGGQGNNYGYTF. The CDR3 nucleotides read TGCAGCGTCGGTGGACAGGGGAATAACTATGGCTACACCTTC.